These 28 T cell receptor beta chains share one sample of origin, sequenced in a study of beta chain features in type 1 diabetes. Every bit of the isolated RNA underwent reverse transcription, so sequencing read expressed TCRB transcripts. The data were produced by immunoSEQ multiplex PCR, yet TCRdb's version contains in-frame clones alone and is incomplete. The profile shows 640,000 or so clones, roughly an eighth of them singletons. The antigens these receptors bind are not known. Findings and limits, study-wide: Shorter TCRB CDR3s, moderately but significantly so, were found in Type 1 diabetes patients in all four CD4+ subsets.

The material sequenced was naive CD4+ T cells from blood. These receptors all stem from a young man with type 1 diabetes.

The chain joins TRBV6-1 to TRBJ2-3; a weak D match, TRBD1 (5 bases). Looked up from germline, CDR1 is MNHNS and CDR2 is SASEGT. The germline V and J ends were trimmed by 1 base and 1 base, with 12 bases remaining between them. The CDR3 length is 16 residues. The CDR3 region is CASSEGRLGRTDTQYF. The CDR3 DNA is TGTGCCAGCAGTGAAGGTCGGCTGGGGCGCACAGATACGCAGTATTTT.

CDR3 sequence (DNA): TGTGCCAGCAGCTTGTGGAGGGGGTCGTACCAAGAGACCCAGTACTTC. Translation gives CASSLWRGSYQETQYF. This sequence joins TRBV5-4 and TRBJ2-5; the D call may be TRBD1 or TRBD2 (6 bases each). This CDR3 comprises 16 residues. The germline V gene encodes CDR1 SGHNT and CDR2 YYREEE (reference sequence). V was trimmed by 1 base and J by 0 bases, leaving 13 bases between them.

The J gene is TRBJ1-5, the V gene TRBV7-2; D unclear. This CDR3 contains 17 residues. Germline V gene sequence: CDR1 SGHTA, CDR2 FQGNSA. The germline V and J ends were trimmed by 0 bases and 1 base, with 13 bases remaining between them. DNA of the CDR3: TGTGCCAGCAGCTTAGCGGGAGGGCCGGGCAGCAATCAGCCCCAGCATTTT. It is translated as CASSLAGGPGSNQPQHF. Supplemented by reference TRBV7-2 and TRBJ1-5, the full variable domain reads GAGVSQSPSNKVTEKGKDVELRCDPISGHTALYWYRQSLGQGLEFLIYFQGNSAPDKSGLPSDRFSAERTGGSVSTLTIQRTQQEDSAVYLCASSLAGGPGSNQPQHFGDGTRLSIL.

The chain joins TRBV10-3 to TRBJ1-6, with D tentatively TRBD1 (5 bases). The CDR3 has 13 amino acids. Germline lookup yields CDR1 ENHRY and CDR2 SYGVKD. V lost 11 bases, J lost 3 bases, and 11 bases lay in between. As DNA, the CDR3 is TGTGCCTCGAGGGGAAGCTATAATTCACCCCTCCACTTT. Translating gives CASRGSYNSPLHF.

This sequence joins TRBV7-7 and TRBJ2-2; the D gene is possibly TRBD2 (5 bases). Germline CDR1 is SSHAT and CDR2 is FNYEAQ (reference sequence). The CDR3 consists of 13 residues. CDR3 loop: CASAPANTGELFF. As DNA, the CDR3 is TGTGCTAGCGCGCCGGCGAACACCGGGGAGCTGTTTTTT.

CDR3 region: CASSQDPRQGGYNSPLHF. The CDR3 nucleotides are TGCGCCAGCAGCCAAGATCCCAGGCAGGGAGGGTATAATTCACCCCTCCACTTT. This sequence joins TRBV4-1 and TRBJ1-6; D perhaps matches TRBD1 (5 bases). This CDR3 contains 18 residues. Germline V gene sequence: CDR1 MGHRA, CDR2 YSYEKL. V was cut by 0 bases and J by 4 bases, with 16 bases left in between.

CDR3 sequence (DNA): TGTGCCAGCAGCCAGAAGGACGGCCACACAGATACGCAGTATTTT. Its protein is CASSQKDGHTDTQYF. The chain uses TRBV4-2 and TRBJ2-3, with D uncertain. This CDR3 is built from 15 residues. Germline V gene lookup returns CDR1 LGHNA and CDR2 YNFKEQ. The V gene lost 3 bases and the J gene lost 2 bases, with 12 bases spanning the gap.

The chain carries TRBV23-1 and TRBJ2-3; D might be TRBD1 or TRBD2, each matching 6 bases. TRBV23-1 is identified as an open reading frame with a role that is uncertain. V lost 0 bases, J lost 0 bases, and 13 bases lay in between. The CDR3 extends over 17 amino acids. As DNA, the CDR3 is TGCGCCAGCAGTCAATCGTCCGGGGGCGGTAGCACAGATACGCAGTATTTT. It encodes CASSQSSGGGSTDTQYF.

There are a few counts of this clone. This chain uses TRBV18 with TRBJ2-7; D is unclear. Trimming pared 3 bases from V and 9 bases from J, leaving 9 bases between. Germline V gene lookup returns CDR1 KGHSH and CDR2 LQKENI. CDR3 length equals 11 residues. The CDR3 protein is CASSPRPGQYF. The CDR3 region has the DNA TGTGCCAGCTCACCGCGACCCGGGCAGTACTTC.

V gene TRBV28 combines with J gene TRBJ2-3; possibly TRBD1 or TRBD2 for D (6 bases each). The CDR3 contains 14 residues. CDR1 is MDHEN and CDR2 is SYDVKM in the germline V gene. The V end lost 6 bases, the J end lost 3 bases, and 13 bases lay between the germline ends. The CDR3 region has the DNA TGTGCCAGCAGAGGGGGGACGGGGACAGATACGCAGTATTTT. It specifies CASRGGTGTDTQYF.

This chain joins TRBV29-1 and TRBJ1-2; 9 bases agree with TRBD1. Germline V gene sequence: CDR1 SQVTM, CDR2 ANQGSEA. The CDR3 length is 14 residues. The V and J ends lost 5 bases and 2 bases, in that order; junction bases with no gene match: 6. The DNA for the CDR3 is TGCAGCGTTTCCTCCGGGACAGGGAACTATGGCTACACCTTC. Amino acids: CSVSSGTGNYGYTF.

This rearrangement joins TRBV4-1 to TRBJ2-5; D not resolved. Trimming left V 1 base short and J 4 bases short, with 7 bases between. Germline CDR1 is MGHRA and CDR2 is YSYEKL. The CDR3 spans 13 residues. The CDR3: CASSQVLPETQYF. CDR3 bases: TGCGCCAGCAGCCAAGTCTTGCCAGAGACCCAGTACTTC.

The rearrangement links TRBV11-2 to TRBJ1-1, with D maybe TRBD1 (5 bases). Germline V gene data show CDR1 as SGHAT and CDR2 as FQNNGV. With 5 bases removed from V and 1 base from J, the gap between germline ends came to 11 bases. This CDR3 comprises 14 residues. This CDR3 reads CASSQGPSNTEAFF. CDR3 DNA sequence: TGTGCCAGCAGCCAGGGCCCTTCGAACACTGAAGCTTTCTTT.

This clone was seen a handful of times. The V gene is TRBV18, the J gene TRBJ2-7; 10 bases map to TRBD1. V dropped 3 bases and J dropped 7; count of bases not matched to a gene: 9. CDR1 is KGHSH and CDR2 is LQKENI in the germline V gene. This CDR3 is 15 amino acids long. CDR3 bases: TGTGCCAGCTCACCTCTTCGGACAGGGGGTAAAGAGCAGTACTTC. This sequence encodes CASSPLRTGGKEQYF.

J is TRBJ1-1 and V is TRBV29-1, with 9 nucleotides matching TRBD1. The CDR3 sequence is 16 residues long. V lost 6 bases to trimming and J lost 3 bases; unmatched junction nucleotides: 14. Germline CDR1 and CDR2: SQVTM and ANQGSEA. CDR3 sequence: CSVTRDRDFWDTEAFF. The CDR3 DNA is TGCAGCGTCACCCGGGACAGGGATTTTTGGGACACTGAAGCTTTCTTT.

The chain employs TRBV10-3 and TRBJ2-3, with D possibly TRBD2 on 6 matching bases. V shed 8 bases and J shed 0 bases, with 9 bases lying between them. In germline, CDR1 is ENHRY, CDR2 SYGVKD. The CDR3 extends over 13 amino acids. The DNA of the CDR3 is TGTGCCATCCGGGACTCCAGCACAGATACGCAGTATTTT. It translates to CAIRDSSTDTQYF.

The chain is built from TRBV6-1 and TRBJ2-2, with D uncertain. The CDR3 spans 12 residues. V was shortened by 6 bases and J by 7 bases, with 9 bases between the two germline ends. Germline CDR1 MNHNS, CDR2 SASEGT. The CDR3 DNA is TGTGCCAGCAGGCTGGAGTTCGGGGAGCTGTTTTTT. Translation gives CASRLEFGELFF.

The CDR3 nucleotides are TGTGCCAGCAGCTCCGACAGGGGCACAGATACGCAGTATTTT. Protein sequence: CASSSDRGTDTQYF. The chain combines TRBV7-9 with TRBJ2-3, with 7 bases lining up with TRBD1. CDR1 is SEHNR, CDR2 FQNEAQ, per germline (reference sequence). After removal of 4 bases from V and 1 base from J, the junction contained 2 bases not matched to a gene. The CDR3 contains 14 residues.

This clone was seen a few times. The chain combines TRBV25-1 with TRBJ2-1; D is unresolved. The CDR3 extends over 13 amino acids. Between the trimmed V and J ends, which lost 3 bases and 4 bases, there was a span of 7 bases. Germline assignment: CDR1 MGHDK and CDR2 SYGVNS. The CDR3, as DNA: TGTGCCAGCAGTGACGTAGGGTACAATGAGCAGTTCTTC. It yields the protein CASSDVGYNEQFF.

There are a few counts of this clone. V and J are TRBV10-3 and TRBJ1-1; D is unresolved. Trimming stripped 5 bases from V and 1 base from J, with 8 bases between. Germline V gene sequence: CDR1 ENHRY, CDR2 SYGVKD. This CDR3 has 13 amino acids. Here the CDR3 DNA reads TGTGCCATCAGTCGGGAGGCGAACACTGAAGCTTTCTTT. It encodes CAISREANTEAFF.

The sample holds a few counts of this clone. The V gene is TRBV15, the J gene TRBJ1-1, with TRBD1 matching over 8 bases. CDR3 size: 17 residues. V shed 0 bases and J 3 bases; nucleotides not matched to a gene: 9. Germline values: CDR1 LNHNV, CDR2 YYDKDF (reference sequence). CDR3 loop: CATSRDGRTGRDTEAFF. The CDR3 region has the DNA TGTGCCACCAGCAGAGATGGGCGGACAGGGAGGGACACTGAAGCTTTCTTT.

This clone was seen only once. The chain joins TRBV5-1 to TRBJ2-2; TRBD1 might be the D (5 bases). The germline V and J ends were trimmed by 5 bases and 4 bases, with 15 bases remaining between them. The CDR3 is 15 residues long. From germline, CDR1 is SGHRS and CDR2 YFSETQ. For the CDR3, the DNA is TGCGCCAGCAGTTCAGGGCCCGTGAGCACCGGGGAGCTGTTTTTT. This sequence encodes CASSSGPVSTGELFF.

There are a few counts of this clone. This rearrangement joins TRBV5-4 to TRBJ2-5; 13 positions agree with TRBD2. Trimming at V came to 4 bases and at J to 2 bases, leaving 5 bases not matched to a gene. Germline V gene sequence: CDR1 SGHNT, CDR2 YYREEE (reference sequence). This CDR3 comprises 16 residues. The DNA for the CDR3 is TGTGCCAGCAGCAGTCCGACTAGCGGGGGGCAAGAGACCCAGTACTTC. It specifies CASSSPTSGGQETQYF.

V gene TRBV9 combines with J gene TRBJ2-3; the match to TRBD1 covers 7 bases. Germline CDR1 reads SGDLS; CDR2 reads YYNGEE. The CDR3 covers 15 residues. After removal of 3 bases from V and 0 bases from J, the junction contained 4 bases not matched to a gene. The CDR3 DNA reads TGTGCCAGCAGCGGTTGGACAGGTAGCACAGATACGCAGTATTTT. Its protein product is CASSGWTGSTDTQYF. Full variable domain (missing parts from reference TRBV9 and TRBJ2-3): DSGVTQTPKHLITATGQRVTLRCSPRSGDLSVYWYQQSLDQGLQFLIQYYNGEERAKGNILERFSAQQFPDLHSELNLSSLELGDSALYFCASSGWTGSTDTQYFGPGTRLTVL.

Turning to this clone: Different DNA sequences within this sample yield the same CDR3. The chain is built from TRBV5-4 and TRBJ2-1; possible D gene TRBD2, 6 bases. Germline values: CDR1 SGHNT, CDR2 YYREEE (reference sequence). This CDR3 is 15 amino acids long. V was pared by 2 bases and J by 4 bases, with 13 bases between. CDR3 sequence (DNA): TGTGCCAGCAGCTTAAGAACTAGCTCTTACAATGAGCAGTTCTTC. Protein sequence: CASSLRTSSYNEQFF.

This clone was seen a few times. The rearrangement links TRBV28 to TRBJ1-2; D is undetermined. This CDR3 has 12 amino acids. Deletions cut 8 bases from V and 6 bases from J, with 13 bases between. CDR1 and CDR2 (germline): MDHEN, SYDVKM. The CDR3 is CASGGGADGYTF. The CDR3 nucleotides read TGTGCCAGCGGAGGCGGCGCGGATGGCTACACCTTC.

The genes are TRBV2 and TRBJ2-7, with D unresolved. The CDR3 spans 16 residues. Germline V gene sequence: CDR1 SNHLY, CDR2 FYNNEI. The V end was cut by 5 bases, the J end by 0 bases, with 17 bases between. The CDR3 region has the DNA TGTGCCAGCAGTTTAGCCCGGACGGAAAACTCCTACGAGCAGTACTTC. It specifies CASSLARTENSYEQYF. Supplemented by reference TRBV2 and TRBJ2-7, the full variable domain reads EPEVTQTPSHQVTQMGQEVILRCVPISNHLYFYWYRQILGQKVEFLVSFYNNEISEKSEIFDDQFSVERPDGSNFTLKIRSTKLEDSAMYFCASSLARTENSYEQYFGPGTRLTVT.

V usage is TRBV2 and J usage is TRBJ1-5; TRBD1 agrees at 8 bases. Germline CDR1 is SNHLY and CDR2 is FYNNEI. The CDR3 covers 14 residues. Losses at the gene ends were 8 bases for V and 6 bases for J; bases not matched to a gene: 9. The CDR3 sequence: CASLQGGSGQPQHF. The CDR3 nucleotides read TGTGCCAGCTTACAGGGGGGGTCAGGTCAGCCCCAGCATTTT.